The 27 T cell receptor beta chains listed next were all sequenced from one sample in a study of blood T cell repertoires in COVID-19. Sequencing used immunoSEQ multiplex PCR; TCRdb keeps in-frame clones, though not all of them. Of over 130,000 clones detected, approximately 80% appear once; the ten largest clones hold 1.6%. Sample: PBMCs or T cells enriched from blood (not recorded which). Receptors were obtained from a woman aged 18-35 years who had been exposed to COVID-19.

The CDR3 is CASSHRAQGTEAFF. In nucleotides, the CDR3 is TGTGCCAGTAGTCATCGGGCCCAGGGCACTGAAGCTTTCTTT. The chain uses TRBV19 and TRBJ1-1, with a tentative D call TRBD1 (5 bases). This CDR3 is 14 amino acids long. V was cut by 5 bases and J by 4 bases, with 14 bases left in between. Germline V gene data show CDR1 as LNHDA and CDR2 as SQIVND (reference sequence).

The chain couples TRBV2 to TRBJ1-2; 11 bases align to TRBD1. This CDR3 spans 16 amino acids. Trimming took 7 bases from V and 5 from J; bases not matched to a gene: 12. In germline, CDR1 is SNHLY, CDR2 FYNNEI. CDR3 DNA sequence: TGTGCCAGCAAACGGGACAGGGGGAATTTAGGGTATGGCTACACCTTC. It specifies CASKRDRGNLGYGYTF.

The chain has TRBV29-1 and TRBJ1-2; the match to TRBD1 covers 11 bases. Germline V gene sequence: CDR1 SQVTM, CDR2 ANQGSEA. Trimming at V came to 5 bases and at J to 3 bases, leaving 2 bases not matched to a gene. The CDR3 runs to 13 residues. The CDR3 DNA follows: TGCAGCGTTACGGGACAGGGGGACTATGGCTACACCTTC. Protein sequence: CSVTGQGDYGYTF. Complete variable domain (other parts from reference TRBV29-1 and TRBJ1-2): SAVISQKPSRDICQRGTSLTIQCQVDSQVTMMFWYRQQPGQSLTLIATANQGSEATYESGFVIDKFPISRPNLTFSTLTVSNMSPEDSSIYLCSVTGQGDYGYTFGSGTRLTVV.

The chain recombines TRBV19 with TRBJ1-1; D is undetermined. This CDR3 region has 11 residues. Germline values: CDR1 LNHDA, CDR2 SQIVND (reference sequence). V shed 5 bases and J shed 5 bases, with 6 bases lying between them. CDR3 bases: TGTGCCAGTAGTTTTACTACTGAAGCTTTCTTT. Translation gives CASSFTTEAFF.

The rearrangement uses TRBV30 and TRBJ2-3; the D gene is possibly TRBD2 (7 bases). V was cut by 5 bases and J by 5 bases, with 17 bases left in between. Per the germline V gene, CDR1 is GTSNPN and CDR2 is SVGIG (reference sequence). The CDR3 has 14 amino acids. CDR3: CAWQRGGVKDTQYF. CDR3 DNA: TGTGCCTGGCAACGAGGGGGGGTTAAAGATACGCAGTATTTT.

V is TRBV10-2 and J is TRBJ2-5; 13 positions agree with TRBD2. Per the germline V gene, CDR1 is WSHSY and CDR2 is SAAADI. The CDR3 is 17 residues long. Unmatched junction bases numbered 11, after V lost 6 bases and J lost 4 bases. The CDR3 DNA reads TGCGCCAGCAGGGCCGGAGTGGGGACTAGCGGGACAGAGACCCAGTACTTC. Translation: CASRAGVGTSGTETQYF.

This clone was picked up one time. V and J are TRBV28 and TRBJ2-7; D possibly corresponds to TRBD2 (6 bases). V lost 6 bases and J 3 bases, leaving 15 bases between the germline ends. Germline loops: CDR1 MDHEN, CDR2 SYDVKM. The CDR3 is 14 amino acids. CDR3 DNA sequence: TGTGCCAGCAGACTAGGGCGGCGGGACTACGAGCAGTACTTC. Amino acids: CASRLGRRDYEQYF.

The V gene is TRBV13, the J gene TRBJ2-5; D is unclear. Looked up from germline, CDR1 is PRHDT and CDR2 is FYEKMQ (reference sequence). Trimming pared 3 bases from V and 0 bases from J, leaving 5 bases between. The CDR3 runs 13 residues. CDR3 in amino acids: CASSLANQETQYF. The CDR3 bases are TGTGCCAGCAGCTTGGCAAACCAAGAGACCCAGTACTTC.

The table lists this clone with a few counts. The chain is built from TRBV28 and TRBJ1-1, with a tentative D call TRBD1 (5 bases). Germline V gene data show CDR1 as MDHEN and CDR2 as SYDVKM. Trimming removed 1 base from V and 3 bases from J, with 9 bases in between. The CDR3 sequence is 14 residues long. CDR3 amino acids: CASSLFGADTEAFF. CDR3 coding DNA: TGTGCCAGCAGTTTATTTGGGGCTGACACTGAAGCTTTCTTT.

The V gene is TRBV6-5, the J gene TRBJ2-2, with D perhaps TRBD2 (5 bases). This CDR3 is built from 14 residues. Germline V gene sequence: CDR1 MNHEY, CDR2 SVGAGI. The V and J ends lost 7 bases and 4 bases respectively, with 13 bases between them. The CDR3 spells CASTVGARTGELFF. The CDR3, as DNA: TGTGCCAGCACGGTGGGAGCTCGCACCGGGGAGCTGTTTTTT.

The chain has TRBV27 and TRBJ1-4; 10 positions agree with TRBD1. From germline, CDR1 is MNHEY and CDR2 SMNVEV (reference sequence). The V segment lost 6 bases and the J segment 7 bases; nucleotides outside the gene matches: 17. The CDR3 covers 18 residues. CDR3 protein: CASRTLWTGGEDTEKLFF. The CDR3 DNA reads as TGTGCCAGCAGAACTCTCTGGACAGGGGGGGAGGATACTGAAAAACTGTTTTTT.

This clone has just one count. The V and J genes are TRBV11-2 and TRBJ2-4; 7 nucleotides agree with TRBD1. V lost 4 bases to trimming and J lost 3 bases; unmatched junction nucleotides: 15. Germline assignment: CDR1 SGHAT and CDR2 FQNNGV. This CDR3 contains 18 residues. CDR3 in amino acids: CASSSLSGGTAYKNIQYF. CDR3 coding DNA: TGTGCCAGCAGCTCGTTATCGGGTGGGACAGCTTACAAAAACATTCAGTACTTC.

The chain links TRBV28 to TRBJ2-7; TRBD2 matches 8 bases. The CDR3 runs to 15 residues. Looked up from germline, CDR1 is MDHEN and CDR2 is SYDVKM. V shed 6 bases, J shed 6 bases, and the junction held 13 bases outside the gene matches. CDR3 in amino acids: CASRPGGAGGSEQYF. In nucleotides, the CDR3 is TGTGCCAGCAGGCCCGGAGGGGCGGGAGGTAGCGAGCAGTACTTC.

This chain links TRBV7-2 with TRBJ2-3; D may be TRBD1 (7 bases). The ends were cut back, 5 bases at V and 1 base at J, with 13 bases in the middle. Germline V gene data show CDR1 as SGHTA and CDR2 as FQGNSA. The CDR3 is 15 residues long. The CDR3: CASSQGGVGTDTQYF. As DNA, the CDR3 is TGTGCCAGCAGCCAGGGGGGAGTAGGCACAGATACGCAGTATTTT.

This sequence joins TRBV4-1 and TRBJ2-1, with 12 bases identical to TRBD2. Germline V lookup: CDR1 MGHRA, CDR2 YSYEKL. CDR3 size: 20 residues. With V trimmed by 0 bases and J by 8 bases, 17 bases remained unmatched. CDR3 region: CASSQDFGTPSGRGGDEQFF. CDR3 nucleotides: TGCGCCAGCAGCCAAGATTTTGGGACCCCTAGCGGGAGGGGTGGAGATGAGCAGTTCTTC.

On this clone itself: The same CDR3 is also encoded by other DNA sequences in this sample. Here the CDR3 reads CASSLQGARNQPQHF. The DNA for the CDR3 is TGTGCCAGCAGTCTACAGGGGGCAAGAAATCAGCCCCAGCATTTT. This chain uses TRBV28 with TRBJ1-5; 9 positions match TRBD1. CDR3 length equals 15 residues. Germline loops: CDR1 MDHEN, CDR2 SYDVKM. V lost 5 bases and J lost 4; bases outside the gene matches: 6.

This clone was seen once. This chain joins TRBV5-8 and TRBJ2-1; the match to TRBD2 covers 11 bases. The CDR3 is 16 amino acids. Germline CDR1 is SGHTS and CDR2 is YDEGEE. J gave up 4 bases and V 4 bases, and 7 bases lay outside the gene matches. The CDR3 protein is CASSDALAGGYNEQFF. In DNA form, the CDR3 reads TGTGCCAGCAGCGACGCGTTAGCGGGAGGGTACAATGAGCAGTTCTTC.

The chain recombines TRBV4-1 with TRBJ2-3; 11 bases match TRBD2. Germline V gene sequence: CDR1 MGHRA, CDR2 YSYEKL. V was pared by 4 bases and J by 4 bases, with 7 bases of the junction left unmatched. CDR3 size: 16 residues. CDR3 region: CASSPVAGGLADTQYF. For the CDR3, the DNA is TGCGCCAGCAGCCCCGTAGCGGGAGGGTTGGCAGATACGCAGTATTTT.

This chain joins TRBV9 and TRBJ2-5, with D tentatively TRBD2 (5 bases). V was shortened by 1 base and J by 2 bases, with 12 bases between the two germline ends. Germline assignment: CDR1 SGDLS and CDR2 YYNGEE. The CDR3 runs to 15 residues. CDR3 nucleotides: TGTGCCAGCAGCGTATGGGGTAGGAGGCAAGAGACCCAGTACTTC. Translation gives CASSVWGRRQETQYF.

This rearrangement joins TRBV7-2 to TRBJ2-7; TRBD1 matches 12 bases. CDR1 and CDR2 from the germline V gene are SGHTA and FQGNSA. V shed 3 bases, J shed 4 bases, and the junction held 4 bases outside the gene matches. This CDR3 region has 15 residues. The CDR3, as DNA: TGTGCCAGCAGCTTGGGACAGGGGGCGGTTTACGAGCAGTACTTC. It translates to CASSLGQGAVYEQYF.

CDR3 sequence: CATPNGTGNSNQPQHF. The CDR3 nucleotides read TGCGCCACCCCAAATGGGACAGGGAACAGCAATCAGCCCCAGCATTTT. V usage is TRBV10-2 and J usage is TRBJ1-5, with TRBD1 matching 9 bases. Per germline, CDR1 WSHSY and CDR2 SAAADI. V was pared by 10 bases and J by 1 base, with 11 bases of the junction left unmatched. The CDR3 is 16 amino acids.

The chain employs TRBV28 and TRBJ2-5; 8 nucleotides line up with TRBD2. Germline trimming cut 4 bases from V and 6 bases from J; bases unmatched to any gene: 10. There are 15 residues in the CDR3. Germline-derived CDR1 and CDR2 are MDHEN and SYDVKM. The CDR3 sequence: CASSSGLGGGKTQYF. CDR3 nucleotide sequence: TGTGCCAGCAGTTCGGGACTAGGGGGAGGAAAGACCCAGTACTTC.

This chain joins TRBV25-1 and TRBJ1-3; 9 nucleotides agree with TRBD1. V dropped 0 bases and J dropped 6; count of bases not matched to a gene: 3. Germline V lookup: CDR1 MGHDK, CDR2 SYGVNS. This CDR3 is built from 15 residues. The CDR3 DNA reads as TGTGCCAGCAGTGAATACACAGGGGGCTTAAACACCATATATTTT. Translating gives CASSEYTGGLNTIYF.

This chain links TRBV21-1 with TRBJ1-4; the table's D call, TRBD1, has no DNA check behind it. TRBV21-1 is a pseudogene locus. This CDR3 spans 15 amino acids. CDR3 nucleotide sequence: TGTGCCAGCAGCAGAGGGGGACAGGGTAATGAAAAACTGTTTTTT. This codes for CASSRGGQGNEKLFF.

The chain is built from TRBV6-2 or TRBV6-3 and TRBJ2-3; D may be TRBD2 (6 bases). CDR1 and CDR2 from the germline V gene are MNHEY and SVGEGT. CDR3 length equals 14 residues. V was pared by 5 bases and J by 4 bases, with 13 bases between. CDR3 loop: CASSSGLDADTQYF. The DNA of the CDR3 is TGTGCCAGCAGTAGCGGGTTAGACGCAGATACGCAGTATTTT.

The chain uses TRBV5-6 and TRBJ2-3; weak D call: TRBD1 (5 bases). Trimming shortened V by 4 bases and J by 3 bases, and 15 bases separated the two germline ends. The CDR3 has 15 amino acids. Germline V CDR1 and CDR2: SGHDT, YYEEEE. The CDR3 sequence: CASSTGHIGTDTQYF. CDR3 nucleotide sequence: TGTGCCAGCAGCACTGGACACATAGGGACAGATACGCAGTATTTT.

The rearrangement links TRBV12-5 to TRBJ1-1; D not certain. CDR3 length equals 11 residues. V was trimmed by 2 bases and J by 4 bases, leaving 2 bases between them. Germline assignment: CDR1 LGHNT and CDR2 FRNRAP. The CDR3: CASGLLTEAFF. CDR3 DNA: TGTGCTAGTGGTTTGCTCACTGAAGCTTTCTTT. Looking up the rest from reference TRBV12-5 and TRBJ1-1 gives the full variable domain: DARVTQTPRHKVTEMGQEVTMRCQPILGHNTVFWYRQTMMQGLELLAYFRNRAPLDDSGMPKDRFSAEMPDATLATLKIQPSEPRDSAVYFCASGLLTEAFFGQGTRLTVV.